This TCR beta chain was observed in a study of blood T cell repertoires in COVID-19. For the study at large: COVID-19 samples from acute and convalescent phases originated in the United States, Italy and Spain. The cDNA or gDNA used as material had been derived from T cells, B-cell-depleted T cells, or PBMCs.

Authors' processing steps: Quantification of nucleated cells was approximated via reference gene primer amplification. TCRdb keeps only in-frame clones here, not all; method: immunoSEQ multiplex PCR. D and trimming were read from the DNA, whereas the V and J calls and clone size are those reported in that table. In the table there are 400,000 to 450,000 clones, 80% to 90% of which are singletons. The germline CDR1 and CDR2 sequences are WNHNN and SYGVQD (reference sequence). This CDR3 comprises 12 residues. Between the trimmed V and J ends, which lost 3 bases and 4 bases, there was a span of 7 bases.

The rearrangement uses TRBV10-1 and TRBJ2-7; possibly TRBD2 for D (5 bases). The receptor was isolated from a man in his late teens or twenties with COVID-19, enrolled during active disease. The sample comprised peripheral blood. Here the CDR3 DNA reads TGCGCCAGCAGTGAACGGGATTACGAGCAGTACTTC. Protein: CASSERDYEQYF.